The next 11 T cell receptor beta chains were all read from a single sample in a study of blood T cell repertoires in COVID-19. Data came from immunoSEQ multiplex PCR; TCRdb stores just in-frame clones and leaves some out. This repertoire shows 200,000 or so clones, roughly four fifths found once; its top ten account for 6% to 8%. The sequencing sample was made of PBMCs or T cells enriched from blood (not recorded which). The receptors were gathered from a man aged 40-49 years who had recovered from COVID-19.

The chain has TRBV14 and TRBJ2-6; D is unclear. The CDR3 sequence is 14 residues long. Trimming pared 0 bases from V and 3 bases from J, leaving 3 bases between. Looked up from germline, CDR1 is SGHDN and CDR2 is FVKESK. The CDR3 region has the DNA TGTGCCAGCAGCCAAGATAGTGGGGCCAACGTCCTGACTTTC. Translation: CASSQDSGANVLTF.

The chain links TRBV5-5 to TRBJ1-6, with 9 positions matching TRBD1. From germline, CDR1 is SGHKS and CDR2 YYEKEE (reference sequence). V was pared by 4 bases and J by 3 bases, with 2 bases of the junction left unmatched. The CDR3 spans 15 residues. This CDR3 reads CASSGTGNYNSPLHF. The DNA for the CDR3 is TGTGCCAGCAGCGGGACAGGGAACTATAATTCACCCCTCCACTTT.

The count of this clone is one. The rearrangement joins TRBV5-1 to TRBJ2-5; D may be TRBD1 (6 bases). The germline V gene has CDR1 SGHRS and CDR2 YFSETQ. The V and J ends lost 4 bases and 3 bases respectively, with 19 bases between them. The CDR3 has 16 amino acids. The CDR3 region has the DNA TGCGCCAGCAGCGCCTCGGGCAGGGGAGTTGAAGAGACCCAGTACTTC. This encodes CASSASGRGVEETQYF.

This clone occurred once. The CDR3 loop reads CASSLANSPLHF. The CDR3 DNA reads as TGTGCCAGCAGCTTGGCAAATTCACCCCTCCACTTT. This rearrangement joins TRBV5-4 to TRBJ1-6; no definite D call. The CDR3 totals 12 residues. Trimming removed 0 bases at V and 7 bases at J, with 2 bases between. Germline V gene sequence: CDR1 SGHNT, CDR2 YYREEE (reference sequence).

The rearrangement links TRBV6-5 to TRBJ1-6; the D is unclear. CDR1 MNHEY and CDR2 SVGAGI come from the germline V gene. V was cut by 0 bases and J by 7 bases, with 10 bases left in between. The CDR3 has 15 residues. The CDR3 DNA sequence: TGTGCCAGCAGTTACTCGAGGCGGTCCAATTCACCCCTCCACTTT. Residues: CASSYSRRSNSPLHF.

The V gene is TRBV6-5, the J gene TRBJ1-1, with D tentatively TRBD1 (5 bases). The germline gives CDR1 MNHEY, CDR2 SVGAGI. The CDR3 totals 15 residues. V was shortened by 6 bases and J by 0 bases, with 14 bases between the two germline ends. CDR3 residues: CASSQARQLNTEAFF. For the CDR3, the DNA is TGTGCCAGCAGCCAAGCAAGACAGTTGAACACTGAAGCTTTCTTT.

The sample holds many counts of this clone. The V gene is TRBV9, the J gene TRBJ1-4; D remains unclear. The CDR3 has 14 residues. Germline values: CDR1 SGDLS, CDR2 YYNGEE. The V end was cut by 2 bases, the J end by 8 bases, with 13 bases between. CDR3 DNA: TGTGCCAGCAGCGTTGGCAGCGGAAGCGAAAAACTGTTTTTT. Translation: CASSVGSGSEKLFF.

The chain combines TRBV5-1 with TRBJ1-2, with TRBD1 as a possible D gene (5 bases). Between the trimmed V and J ends, which lost 0 bases and 1 base, there was a span of 13 bases. This CDR3 is built from 16 residues. Germline CDR1 SGHRS, CDR2 YFSETQ. The chain's CDR3 is CASSLEGRTLNYGYTF. CDR3 in DNA: TGCGCCAGCAGCTTGGAAGGCAGGACACTTAACTATGGCTACACCTTC.

The CDR3 region is CASSENNNQPQHF. The CDR3 region has the DNA TGTGCCAGCAGTGAAAATAATAATCAGCCCCAGCATTTT. The chain carries TRBV6-1 and TRBJ1-5; no definite D call. Per the germline V gene, CDR1 is MNHNS and CDR2 is SASEGT. The ends were cut back, 2 bases at V and 4 bases at J, with 6 bases in the middle. The CDR3 loop spans 13 amino acids.

The count of this clone is one. The chain's CDR3 is CAWSGGGYSGNTIYF. The CDR3 DNA reads TGTGCCTGGAGTGGAGGTGGTTACTCTGGAAACACCATATATTTT. The chain links TRBV30 to TRBJ1-3; no definite D call. V was clipped by 1 base and J by 0 bases, with 10 bases between them. Per the germline V gene, CDR1 is GTSNPN and CDR2 is SVGIG (reference sequence). There are 15 residues in the CDR3.

This clone showed up just a few times. The chain recombines TRBV10-3 with TRBJ2-5; 11 bases match TRBD2. CDR1 and CDR2 (germline): ENHRY, SYGVKD. J gave up 1 base and V 10 bases, and 2 bases lay outside the gene matches. The CDR3 length is 13 residues. Written as DNA, the CDR3 is TGTGCCAGCGGGACTAGCGGCCAAGAGACCCAGTACTTC. It encodes CASGTSGQETQYF.